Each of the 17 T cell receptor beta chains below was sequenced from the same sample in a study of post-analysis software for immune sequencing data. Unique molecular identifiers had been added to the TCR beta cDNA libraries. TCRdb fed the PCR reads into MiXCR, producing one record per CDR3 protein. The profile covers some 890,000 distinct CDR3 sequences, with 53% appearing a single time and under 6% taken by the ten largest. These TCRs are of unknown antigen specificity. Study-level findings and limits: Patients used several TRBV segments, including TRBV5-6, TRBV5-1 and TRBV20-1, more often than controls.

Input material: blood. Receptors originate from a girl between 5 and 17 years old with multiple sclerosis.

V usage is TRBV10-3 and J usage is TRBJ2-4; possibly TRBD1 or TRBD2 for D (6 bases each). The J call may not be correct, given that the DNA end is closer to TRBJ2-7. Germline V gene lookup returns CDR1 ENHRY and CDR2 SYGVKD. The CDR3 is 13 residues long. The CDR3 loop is CAIRRDPGDEQYF. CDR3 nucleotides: TGTGCCATCAGGCGGGACCCAGGGGACGAGCAGTACTTC.

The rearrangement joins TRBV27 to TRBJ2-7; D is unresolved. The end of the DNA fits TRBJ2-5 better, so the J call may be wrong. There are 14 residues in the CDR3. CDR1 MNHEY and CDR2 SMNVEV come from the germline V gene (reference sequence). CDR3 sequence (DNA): TGTGCCAGCAGTCCCACAGTCATTCAAGAGACCCAGTACTTC. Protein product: CASSPTVIQETQYF.

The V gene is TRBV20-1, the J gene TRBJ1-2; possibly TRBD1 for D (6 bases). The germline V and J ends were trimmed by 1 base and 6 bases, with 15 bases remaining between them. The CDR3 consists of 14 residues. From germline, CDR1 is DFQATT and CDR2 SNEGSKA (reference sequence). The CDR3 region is CSARVRQGWDGYTF. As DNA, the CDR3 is TGCAGTGCTAGAGTTCGGCAGGGGTGGGATGGCTACACCTTC.

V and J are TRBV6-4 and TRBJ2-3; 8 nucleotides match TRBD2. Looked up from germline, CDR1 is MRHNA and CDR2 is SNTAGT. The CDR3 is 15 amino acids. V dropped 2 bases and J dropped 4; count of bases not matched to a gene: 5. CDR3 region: CASSDAGGSADTQYF. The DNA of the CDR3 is TGTGCCAGCAGTGACGCGGGAGGAAGCGCAGATACGCAGTATTTT.

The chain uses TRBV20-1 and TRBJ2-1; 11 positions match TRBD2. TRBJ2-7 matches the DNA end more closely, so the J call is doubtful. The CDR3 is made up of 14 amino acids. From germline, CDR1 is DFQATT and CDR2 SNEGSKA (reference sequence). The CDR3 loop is CSAIPTSGIHEQYF. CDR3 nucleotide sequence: TGCAGTGCTATCCCGACTAGCGGGATACACGAGCAGTACTTC.

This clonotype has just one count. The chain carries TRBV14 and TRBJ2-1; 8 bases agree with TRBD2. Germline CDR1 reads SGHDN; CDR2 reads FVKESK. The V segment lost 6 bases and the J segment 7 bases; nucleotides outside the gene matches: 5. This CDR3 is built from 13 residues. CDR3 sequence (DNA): TGTGCCAGCAGGGCCAGCGGGAGAAATGAGCAGTTCTTC. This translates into CASRASGRNEQFF.

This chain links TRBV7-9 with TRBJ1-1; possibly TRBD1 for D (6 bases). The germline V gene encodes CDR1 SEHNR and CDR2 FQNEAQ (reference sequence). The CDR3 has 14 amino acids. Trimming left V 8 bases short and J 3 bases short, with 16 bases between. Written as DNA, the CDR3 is TGTGCCAGCGGCTGGGGGGCAGGAGACACTGAAGCTTTCTTT. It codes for CASGWGAGDTEAFF. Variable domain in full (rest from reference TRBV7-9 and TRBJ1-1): DTGVSQNPRHKITKRGQNVTFRCDPISEHNRLYWYRQTLGQGPEFLTYFQNEAQLEKSRLLSDRFSAERPKGSFSTLEIQRTEQGDSAMYLCASGWGAGDTEAFFGQGTRLTVV.

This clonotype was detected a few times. CDR3 DNA sequence: TGCGCCAGCAGCCGGGGACAGGGGGCGATCACTGAAGCTTTCTTT. Protein product: CASSRGQGAITEAFF. The rearrangement uses TRBV5-1 and TRBJ1-1; 12 bases line up with TRBD1. This CDR3 region has 15 residues. The germline V gene has CDR1 SGHRS and CDR2 YFSETQ. Trimming cost V 4 bases and J 4 bases; bases outside gene matches: 5.

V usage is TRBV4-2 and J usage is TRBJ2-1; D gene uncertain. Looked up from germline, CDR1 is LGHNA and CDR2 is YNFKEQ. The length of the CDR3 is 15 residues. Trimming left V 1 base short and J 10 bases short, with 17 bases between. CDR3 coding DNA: TGTGCCAGCAGCCAAGCCCTCCGGGTCCGCGCAGAGCAGTTCTTC. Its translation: CASSQALRVRAEQFF.

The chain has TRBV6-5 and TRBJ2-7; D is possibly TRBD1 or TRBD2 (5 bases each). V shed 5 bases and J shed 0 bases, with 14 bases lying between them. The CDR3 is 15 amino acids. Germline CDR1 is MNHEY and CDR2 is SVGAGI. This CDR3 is CASSPTGASSYEQYF. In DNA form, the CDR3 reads TGTGCCAGCAGTCCTACCGGGGCTAGCTCCTACGAGCAGTACTTC.

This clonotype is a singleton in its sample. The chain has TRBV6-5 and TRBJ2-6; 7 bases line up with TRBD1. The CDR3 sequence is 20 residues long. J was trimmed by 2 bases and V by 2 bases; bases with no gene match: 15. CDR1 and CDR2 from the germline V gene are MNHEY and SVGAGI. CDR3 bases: TGTGCCAGCAGTTACAGGGTCACAGGGGTCCCTGGGGCTGGGGCCAACGTCCTGACTTTC. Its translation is CASSYRVTGVPGAGANVLTF.

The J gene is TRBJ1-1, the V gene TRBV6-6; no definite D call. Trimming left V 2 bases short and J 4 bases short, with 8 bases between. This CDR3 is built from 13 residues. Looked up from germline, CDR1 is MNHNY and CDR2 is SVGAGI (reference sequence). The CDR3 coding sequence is TGTGCCAGCAGTTACGGCGTCGGCACTGAAGCTTTCTTT. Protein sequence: CASSYGVGTEAFF.

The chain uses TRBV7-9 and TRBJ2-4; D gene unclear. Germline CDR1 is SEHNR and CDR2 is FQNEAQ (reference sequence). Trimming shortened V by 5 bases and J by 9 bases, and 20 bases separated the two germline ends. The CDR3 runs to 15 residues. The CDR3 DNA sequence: TGTGCCAGCAGCCCGAGGCCCAGGTCAGAAGCCATTCAGTACTTC. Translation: CASSPRPRSEAIQYF.

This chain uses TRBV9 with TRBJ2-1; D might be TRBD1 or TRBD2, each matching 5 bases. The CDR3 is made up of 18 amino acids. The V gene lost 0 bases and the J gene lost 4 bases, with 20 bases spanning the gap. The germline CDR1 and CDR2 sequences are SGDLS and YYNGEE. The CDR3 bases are TGTGCCAGCAGCGTAGAAACCCCCCAAAACGGGGCGTACAATGAGCAGTTCTTC. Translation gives CASSVETPQNGAYNEQFF.

The CDR3 DNA is TGTGCCAGCAGCCATCTAGTGCGGGGGAGCTCCTACGAGCAGTACTTC. It translates to CASSHLVRGSSYEQYF. The gene calls are TRBV7-9 and TRBJ2-7; 7 positions match TRBD2. Germline assignment: CDR1 SEHNR and CDR2 FQNEAQ (reference sequence). The CDR3 is 16 amino acids. V lost 5 bases to trimming and J lost 0 bases; unmatched junction nucleotides: 10.

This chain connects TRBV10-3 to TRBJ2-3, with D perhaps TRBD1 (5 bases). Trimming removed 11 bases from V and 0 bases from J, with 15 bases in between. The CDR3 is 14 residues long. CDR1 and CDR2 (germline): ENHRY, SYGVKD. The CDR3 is CAVALGVSTDTQYF. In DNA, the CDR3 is TGTGCCGTCGCCTTAGGGGTTAGCACAGATACGCAGTATTTT.

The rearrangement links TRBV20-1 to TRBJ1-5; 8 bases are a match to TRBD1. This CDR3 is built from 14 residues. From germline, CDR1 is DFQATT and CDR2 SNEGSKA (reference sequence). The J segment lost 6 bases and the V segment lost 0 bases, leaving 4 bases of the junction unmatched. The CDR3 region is CSARERTGIQPQHF. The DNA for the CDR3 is TGCAGTGCTAGAGAGCGGACAGGGATTCAGCCCCAGCATTTT.